These 12 T cell receptor beta chains share one sample of origin, sequenced in a study of CD8 T cells in Susac syndrome. Random hexamers were used to reverse transcribe 0.5 to 1 ug of RNA. One entry per CDR3 protein, called by TCRdb with MiXCR from the immunoSEQ multiplex PCR reads. This table holds about 300,000 distinct CDR3 sequences, 70% to 90% found once. The sequencing sample was made of CD8+ T cells from PBMCs. These receptors were taken from a human donor with multiple sclerosis.

The CDR3 loop is CSVLGSDYEQYF. The CDR3 region has the DNA TGCAGCGTCCTGGGCTCCGACTACGAGCAGTACTTC. The chain combines TRBV29-1 with TRBJ2-7; D not certain. Germline V gene sequence: CDR1 SQVTM, CDR2 ANQGSEA. V was cut by 6 bases and J by 3 bases, with 12 bases left in between. This CDR3 is 12 amino acids long.

V and J are TRBV19 and TRBJ2-2; no reliable D call. This CDR3 has 12 residues. CDR1 is LNHDA and CDR2 is SQIVND in the germline V gene (reference sequence). The V end was cut by 7 bases, the J end by 6 bases, with 9 bases between. CDR3 bases: TGTGCCAGTATTAAGGGCGCCGGGGAGCTGTTTTTT. This sequence encodes CASIKGAGELFF.

J is TRBJ2-1 and V is TRBV29-1; D is unresolved. Germline V lookup: CDR1 SQVTM, CDR2 ANQGSEA. V dropped 4 bases and J dropped 3 bases, with 10 bases sitting between them. CDR3 length: 13 amino acids. The CDR3 DNA follows: TGCAGCGTTGTTGGGGTGGGCTACAATGAGCAGTTCTTC. Translated, it gives CSVVGVGYNEQFF.

The CDR3 bases are TGTGCCAGGGGTACTAGCGAAACGAACACCGGGGAGCTGTTTTTT. Encoded protein: CARGTSETNTGELFF. The chain has TRBV2 and TRBJ2-2, with TRBD2 matching 7 bases. Germline-derived CDR1 and CDR2 are SNHLY and FYNNEI. With V trimmed by 9 bases and J by 0 bases, 7 bases remained unmatched. The CDR3 runs 15 residues.

The rearrangement links TRBV27 to TRBJ1-1; TRBD1 is a possible D gene (6 bases). The germline V gene has CDR1 MNHEY and CDR2 SMNVEV (reference sequence). Trimming stripped 1 base from V and 7 bases from J, with 7 bases between. CDR3 length: 12 residues. The CDR3 DNA sequence: TGTGCCAGCAGTTTATTGACAGGTGAAGCTTTCTTT. It encodes CASSLLTGEAFF.

V and J are TRBV12-3 or TRBV12-4 and TRBJ2-3; 7 nucleotides line up with TRBD2. The CDR3 is made up of 16 amino acids. Trimming at V came to 2 bases and at J to 0 bases, leaving 5 bases not matched to a gene. The CDR3 spells CASSLSGAPSTDTQYF. CDR3 DNA sequence: TGTGCCAGCAGTTTAAGCGGGGCACCTAGCACAGATACGCAGTATTTT.

This clonotype has more than one count but fewer than ten. The chain couples TRBV6-5 to TRBJ2-2; the D is unclear. Per germline, CDR1 MNHEY and CDR2 SVGAGI. V was shortened by 4 bases and J by 7 bases, with 10 bases between the two germline ends. The CDR3 sequence is 13 residues long. CDR3 nucleotides: TGTGCCAGCAGTTGGATGGGTGACGGGGAGCTGTTTTTT. Its translation is CASSWMGDGELFF.

The chain is built from TRBV11-2 and TRBJ2-1; the match to TRBD2 covers 7 bases. This CDR3 comprises 14 residues. From germline, CDR1 is SGHAT and CDR2 FQNNGV. V shed 1 base and J 6 bases; nucleotides not matched to a gene: 3. The CDR3 is CASSLGERGNEQFF. For the CDR3, the DNA is TGTGCCAGCAGCTTAGGTGAGCGGGGCAATGAGCAGTTCTTC.

V gene TRBV4-1 combines with J gene TRBJ1-1; D is ambiguous. Germline values: CDR1 MGHRA, CDR2 YSYEKL. With 0 bases removed from V and 2 bases from J, the gap between germline ends came to 7 bases. This CDR3 is 14 amino acids long. CDR3 DNA sequence: TGCGCCAGCAGCCAAGATCAAGTAAACACTGAAGCTTTCTTT. It is translated as CASSQDQVNTEAFF.

The gene calls are TRBV9 and TRBJ2-6; D gene uncertain. The length of the CDR3 is 15 residues. The V end was cut by 0 bases, the J end by 2 bases, with 6 bases between. CDR1 is SGDLS and CDR2 is YYNGEE in the germline V gene. CDR3 sequence reads: CASSVVVTGANVLTF. Written as DNA, the CDR3 is TGTGCCAGCAGCGTAGTTGTCACTGGGGCCAACGTCCTGACTTTC.

The chain employs TRBV6-1 and TRBJ1-2, with D uncertain. Deletions cut 5 bases from V and 4 bases from J, with 8 bases between. Germline values: CDR1 MNHNS, CDR2 SASEGT. CDR3 length: 12 amino acids. In DNA, the CDR3 is TGTGCCAGCAGTCCCGAGAGCTATGGCTACACCTTC. Amino acid sequence: CASSPESYGYTF.

The CDR3 sequence: CSARAIRGLSADTQYF. The CDR3 nucleotides are TGCAGTGCTAGAGCCATCAGGGGGCTTAGCGCAGATACGCAGTATTTT. The chain has TRBV20-1 and TRBJ2-3, with 8 bases lining up with TRBD1. Germline values: CDR1 DFQATT, CDR2 SNEGSKA (reference sequence). Losses at the gene ends were 1 base for V and 4 bases for J; bases not matched to a gene: 10. The CDR3 covers 16 residues.